Following are 5 T cell receptor beta chains from one sample sequenced in a study of regulatory T cells in long-lasting Graves disease. As to time point: newly diagnosed GD, antithyroid drugs for less than 3 months. RNA extracted from PBMCs served as the sequencing template. According to the study, TCR beta libraries were built with iRepertoire HTBI primers and CDR3-region Arm-PCR. TCRdb re-derived calls from the multiplex PCR reads in MiXCR, one entry per CDR3 protein. This sample has approximately 460,000 distinct CDR3 sequences, with 15% to 20% found just once. These data are also associated with another study on T cells in Graves' hyperthyroidism and ophthalmopathy.

The sequencing used peripheral blood mononuclear cells (PBMCs), collected at new diagnosis, from a patient treated with antithyroid drugs. Receptor source: a woman aged 30 to 39 with Graves disease.

This clonotype was seen only once. This CDR3 is CATSEARDNEKLFF. In nucleotides, the CDR3 is TGTGCCACCAGTGAAGCAAGGGATAATGAAAAACTGTTTTTT. The chain links TRBV24-1 to TRBJ1-4; unclear D gene. Germline V gene data show CDR1 as KGHDR and CDR2 as SFDVKD. V was pared by 4 bases and J by 4 bases, with 9 bases between. The CDR3 spans 14 residues.

This clonotype was counted ten times or more. The chain recombines TRBV20-1 with TRBJ2-2; D is ambiguous. Per germline, CDR1 DFQATT and CDR2 SNEGSKA (reference sequence). This CDR3 is 15 amino acids long. V was shortened by 3 bases and J by 3 bases, with 14 bases between the two germline ends. The CDR3 here is CSARSKTEDTGELFF. CDR3 in DNA: TGCAGTGCTAGGTCTAAGACCGAAGACACCGGGGAGCTGTTTTTT.

This clonotype was observed at least ten times. The V and J genes are TRBV6-5 and TRBJ2-6; D unclear. This CDR3 spans 15 amino acids. Trimming left V 2 bases short and J 4 bases short, with 9 bases between. From germline, CDR1 is MNHEY and CDR2 SVGAGI. CDR3 nucleotide sequence: TGTGCCAGCAGTTACGGGCTTGGGGGGGCCAACGTCCTGACTTTC. Translation gives CASSYGLGGANVLTF.

At least ten counts were recorded for this clonotype. The V and J genes are TRBV20-1 and TRBJ2-3, with TRBD2 matching 8 bases. The J call could be wrong; TRBJ2-5 is a better fit for the DNA end. Germline V gene lookup returns CDR1 DFQATT and CDR2 SNEGSKA (reference sequence). This CDR3 comprises 15 residues. The CDR3 reads CSARDGTRMAETQYF. In DNA form, the CDR3 reads TGCAGTGCTAGAGATGGGACTAGGATGGCAGAGACCCAGTACTTC.

The sample holds many counts of this clonotype. J is TRBJ1-4 and V is TRBV20-1, with 9 nucleotides matching TRBD1. CDR1 is DFQATT, CDR2 SNEGSKA, per germline (reference sequence). The CDR3 loop spans 13 amino acids. This CDR3 reads CSAWDRAVEKLFF. The CDR3 DNA is TGCAGCGCCTGGGACAGGGCCGTAGAAAAACTGTTTTTT.